This entry lists 21 T cell receptor beta chains sequenced from one sample in a study of cytotoxic CD8 clonotypes in ibrutinib-treated CLL. This table comes from immunoSEQ multiplex PCR, and its TCRdb copy is limited to in-frame clones, with some not included. The sample records about 140,000 clones, roughly 90% being singletons. Sequenced here: PBMCs, sampled after 12 months of ibrutinib treatment. The origin of the receptors is a human donor with chronic lymphocytic leukemia.

The V and J genes are TRBV27 and TRBJ2-1, with D perhaps matching TRBD2 (6 bases). Trimming shortened V by 6 bases and J by 0 bases, and 15 bases separated the two germline ends. Per germline, CDR1 MNHEY and CDR2 SMNVEV (reference sequence). The CDR3 contains 16 residues. DNA of the CDR3: TGTGCCAGCAGCCCACGGAGCGGGTTCTCCTACAATGAGCAGTTCTTC. Its protein is CASSPRSGFSYNEQFF.

This clone has only a few counts. CDR3 amino acids: CSVGQGEPDTQYF. CDR3 DNA: TGCAGCGTAGGACAGGGGGAGCCAGATACGCAGTATTTT. The V and J genes are TRBV29-1 and TRBJ2-3; 10 bases are shared with TRBD1. Germline CDR1 is SQVTM and CDR2 is ANQGSEA. The CDR3 totals 13 residues. After removal of 6 bases from V and 4 bases from J, the junction contained 4 bases not matched to a gene.

The chain links TRBV19 to TRBJ2-3; the match to TRBD2 covers 8 bases. V lost 4 bases to trimming and J lost 6 bases; unmatched junction nucleotides: 6. Per germline, CDR1 LNHDA and CDR2 SQIVND (reference sequence). The CDR3 is made up of 14 amino acids. The CDR3 nucleotides are TGTGCCAGTAGTACCAGCGGGAGCCAGGATACGCAGTATTTT. Translating it yields CASSTSGSQDTQYF.

The rearrangement uses TRBV7-2 and TRBJ2-3; TRBD2 aligns across 10 bases. Germline lookup yields CDR1 SGHTA and CDR2 FQGNSA. V lost 5 bases, J lost 5 bases, and 7 bases stayed unmatched. This CDR3 spans 15 amino acids. The CDR3 DNA is TGTGCCAGCAGCCCCGTAGCGGGAGGTGGAGATACGCAGTATTTT. Encoded protein: CASSPVAGGGDTQYF.

The chain uses TRBV5-1 and TRBJ1-1; TRBD1 is a possible D gene (5 bases). This CDR3 is built from 14 residues. Trimming left V 4 bases short and J 3 bases short, with 13 bases between. Germline V gene data show CDR1 as SGHRS and CDR2 as YFSETQ. The CDR3 reads CASSNRDGDTEAFF. The CDR3 bases are TGCGCCAGCAGCAACCGGGACGGGGACACTGAAGCTTTCTTT.

The chain combines TRBV30 with TRBJ1-5; 7 positions agree with TRBD1. This CDR3 spans 14 amino acids. V shed 0 bases, J shed 4 bases, and the junction held 3 bases outside the gene matches. Germline V lookup: CDR1 GTSNPN, CDR2 SVGIG (reference sequence). The CDR3 is CAWSVGGTNQPQHF. In nucleotides, the CDR3 is TGTGCCTGGAGTGTAGGGGGCACAAATCAGCCCCAGCATTTT.

This rearrangement joins TRBV4-2 to TRBJ2-1, with D possibly matching TRBD1 (6 bases). V dropped 2 bases and J dropped 9 bases, with 11 bases sitting between them. The germline V gene has CDR1 LGHNA and CDR2 YNFKEQ. The CDR3 runs 13 residues. CDR3 sequence (DNA): TGTGCCAGCAGCCAATCAGGGGTTGGTGAGCAGTTCTTC. As protein: CASSQSGVGEQFF.

This clone was seen just once. This chain joins TRBV28 and TRBJ2-6; a weak D match, TRBD2 (6 bases). V lost 4 bases, J lost 4 bases, and 14 bases lay in between. Germline assignment: CDR1 MDHEN and CDR2 SYDVKM. The CDR3 is made up of 16 amino acids. CDR3 amino acids: CASSSGLSKGANVLTF. DNA for the CDR3: TGTGCCAGCAGTTCGGGACTGTCAAAAGGGGCCAACGTCCTGACTTTC.

The chain recombines TRBV2 with TRBJ2-6; 9 bases are shared with TRBD2. V lost 2 bases, J lost 0 bases, and 5 bases stayed unmatched. Germline V gives CDR1 SNHLY, CDR2 FYNNEI. The CDR3 sequence is 18 residues long. In DNA form, the CDR3 reads TGTGCCAGCAGTGAATTGCTAGCGGGATCCTCTGGGGCCAACGTCCTGACTTTC. Protein product: CASSELLAGSSGANVLTF.

The table lists this clone with a count of one. The chain combines TRBV19 with TRBJ1-5; D may be TRBD1 (5 bases). Germline V lookup: CDR1 LNHDA, CDR2 SQIVND (reference sequence). The germline V and J ends were trimmed by 9 bases and 0 bases, with 18 bases remaining between them. This CDR3 is built from 16 residues. CDR3 residues: CASGQPTAYSNQPQHF. The CDR3 nucleotides are TGTGCCAGCGGCCAACCGACAGCCTATAGCAATCAGCCCCAGCATTTT.

V usage is TRBV28 and J usage is TRBJ1-2; possibly TRBD1 for D (6 bases). The CDR3 has 13 amino acids. V lost 5 bases and J lost 5, with 12 bases in between. Germline V gives CDR1 MDHEN, CDR2 SYDVKM. The CDR3 DNA follows: TGTGCCAGCAGTCCCCAGGGGTTATATGGCTACACCTTC. This gives the protein CASSPQGLYGYTF.

The V and J genes are TRBV9 and TRBJ1-2, with TRBD1 matching 9 bases. The junction had 3 bases not matched to a gene; V was cut back by 0 bases and J by 6 bases. Germline CDR1 SGDLS, CDR2 YYNGEE. The CDR3 contains 14 residues. The CDR3 is CASSVAGTGHGYTF. CDR3 bases: TGTGCCAGCAGCGTAGCGGGGACAGGGCATGGCTACACCTTC.

The V and J genes are TRBV7-8 and TRBJ2-2; TRBD2 matches at 12 bases. The CDR3 is made up of 17 amino acids. Germline V lookup: CDR1 SGHVS, CDR2 FQNEAQ. The V segment lost 5 bases and the J segment 3 bases; nucleotides outside the gene matches: 7. In DNA form, the CDR3 reads TGTGCCAGCAGCGATGGACTAGCGGGGTTTTACACCGGGGAGCTGTTTTTT. As protein: CASSDGLAGFYTGELFF.

This sequence joins TRBV13 and TRBJ2-1, with a tentative D call TRBD2 (5 bases). This CDR3 has 13 amino acids. V was shortened by 8 bases and J by 0 bases, with 8 bases between the two germline ends. Germline V gene lookup returns CDR1 PRHDT and CDR2 FYEKMQ (reference sequence). DNA of the CDR3: TGTGCCAGCCGTACTAGCTCCTACAATGAGCAGTTCTTC. Amino acid sequence: CASRTSSYNEQFF.

V gene TRBV14 combines with J gene TRBJ1-4, with TRBD1 matching over 9 bases. The CDR3 totals 13 residues. The germline CDR1 and CDR2 sequences are SGHDN and FVKESK. Trimming cost V 6 bases and J 7 bases; bases outside gene matches: 3. CDR3 residues: CASRLQGAEKLFF. CDR3 nucleotides: TGTGCCAGCAGGCTACAGGGGGCTGAAAAACTGTTTTTT.

The chain recombines TRBV11-2 with TRBJ1-5, with D maybe TRBD1 (5 bases). V lost 4 bases and J lost 0, with 16 bases in between. This CDR3 is built from 17 residues. Germline CDR1 and CDR2: SGHAT and FQNNGV. In nucleotides, the CDR3 is TGTGCCAGCAGCTCAACCGTAGGGGATCATAGCAATCAGCCCCAGCATTTT. This sequence encodes CASSSTVGDHSNQPQHF.

The chain links TRBV5-5 to TRBJ1-2; D not certain. Trimming cost V 2 bases and J 7 bases, with 15 bases left between them. This CDR3 has 14 amino acids. Germline-derived CDR1 and CDR2 are SGHKS and YYEKEE (reference sequence). CDR3: CASSLDRRSGGYTF. CDR3 DNA sequence: TGTGCCAGCAGCTTAGATCGAAGGAGCGGTGGCTACACCTTC. The full variable domain, rest sourced from reference TRBV5-5 and TRBJ1-2, is DAGVTQSPTHLIKTRGQQVTLRCSPISGHKSVSWYQQVLGQGPQFIFQYYEKEERGRGNFPDRFSARQFPNYSSELNVNALLLGDSALYLCASSLDRRSGGYTFGSGTRLTVV.

This clone showed up just once. This rearrangement joins TRBV4-1 to TRBJ2-2; 15 bases are a match to TRBD2. Germline V gene data show CDR1 as MGHRA and CDR2 as YSYEKL. Unmatched junction bases numbered 4, after V lost 3 bases and J lost 2 bases. CDR3 length equals 18 residues. The CDR3 sequence is CASSHPGLAGGNTGELFF. The CDR3 DNA sequence: TGCGCCAGCAGCCACCCGGGACTAGCGGGAGGAAACACCGGGGAGCTGTTTTTT.

The chain carries TRBV19 and TRBJ2-3; no reliable D call. Per the germline V gene, CDR1 is LNHDA and CDR2 is SQIVND (reference sequence). V was trimmed by 8 bases and J by 7 bases, leaving 10 bases between them. This CDR3 comprises 11 residues. DNA for the CDR3: TGTGCCAGTTACCACACTTATACGCAGTATTTT. Translated, it gives CASYHTYTQYF.

The chain is built from TRBV18 and TRBJ1-1, with no clear D. The CDR3 totals 13 residues. Germline V gene sequence: CDR1 KGHSH, CDR2 LQKENI. V was pared by 1 base and J by 3 bases, with 6 bases between. The CDR3 loop reads CASSPREDTEAFF. Here the CDR3 DNA reads TGTGCCAGCTCACCACGAGAAGACACTGAAGCTTTCTTT.

The rearrangement links TRBV7-9 to TRBJ1-1, with D tentatively TRBD1 (5 bases). Germline lookup yields CDR1 SEHNR and CDR2 FQNEAQ (reference sequence). V was pared by 3 bases and J by 2 bases, with 13 bases between. CDR3 length: 15 amino acids. CDR3 coding DNA: TGTGCCAGCAGCTTTACAGGCTTGGTTAACACTGAAGCTTTCTTT. Translation: CASSFTGLVNTEAFF.